The 12 T cell receptor beta chains below come from one sample, sequenced in a study of blood T cell repertoires in COVID-19. The table came from immunoSEQ multiplex PCR; TCRdb's copy has only in-frame clones and leaves some out. The sample holds hundreds of thousands of clones, about 87% seen once. The sample consisted of peripheral blood. These receptors originate from a human donor in a cohort sampled during active COVID-19.

V gene TRBV18 combines with J gene TRBJ1-1, with TRBD1 identical over 7 bases. The V segment lost 2 bases and the J segment 4 bases; nucleotides outside the gene matches: 7. Germline values: CDR1 KGHSH, CDR2 LQKENI. The CDR3 totals 15 residues. CDR3 sequence: CASSPEGAMGTEAFF. The DNA for the CDR3 is TGTGCCAGCTCACCAGAGGGGGCGATGGGCACTGAAGCTTTCTTT.

This CDR3 reads CASSLAGTGVGDTQYF. CDR3 nucleotide sequence: TGCGCCAGCAGCTTGGCCGGCACAGGGGTGGGAGATACGCAGTATTTT. V is TRBV5-1 and J is TRBJ2-3; 7 bases fit TRBD1. This CDR3 is built from 16 residues. Germline-derived CDR1 and CDR2 are SGHRS and YFSETQ. After removal of 0 bases from V and 5 bases from J, the junction contained 9 bases not matched to a gene.

V is TRBV5-4 and J is TRBJ2-2; the match to TRBD2 covers 14 bases. In germline, CDR1 is SGHNT, CDR2 YYREEE (reference sequence). CDR3 length: 17 amino acids. Germline trimming cut 3 bases from V and 4 bases from J; bases unmatched to any gene: 5. The CDR3 nucleotides are TGTGCCAGCAGCTCGGGACTAGCGGGGGTCAGCACCGGGGAGCTGTTTTTT. Translating gives CASSSGLAGVSTGELFF.

V gene TRBV6-6 combines with J gene TRBJ1-5, with D tentatively TRBD1 (6 bases). V lost 0 bases to trimming and J lost 0 bases, with 9 bases between them. Germline CDR1 reads MNHNY; CDR2 reads SVGAGI (reference sequence). The CDR3 length is 16 residues. CDR3 region: CASSYSGGHSNQPQHF. The CDR3 nucleotides read TGTGCCAGCAGTTACTCTGGGGGCCATAGCAATCAGCCCCAGCATTTT.

This chain joins TRBV5-1 and TRBJ2-4, with 13 bases aligning to TRBD2. This CDR3 spans 15 amino acids. Germline V gene lookup returns CDR1 SGHRS and CDR2 YFSETQ. J was trimmed by 8 bases and V by 5 bases; bases with no gene match: 7. The CDR3 nucleotides read TGCGCCAGCAGGCAAGGACTAGCGGGAGTCGACATTCAGTACTTC. It encodes CASRQGLAGVDIQYF. The variable domain in full, completed from reference TRBV5-1 and TRBJ2-4, reads KAGVTQTPRYLIKTRGQQVTLSCSPISGHRSVSWYQQTPGQGLQFLFEYFSETQRNKGNFPGRFSGRQFSNSRSEMNVSTLELGDSALYLCASRQGLAGVDIQYFGAGTRLSVL.

The genes are TRBV7-8 and TRBJ2-3; a possible D gene is TRBD2 (5 bases). CDR1 is SGHVS, CDR2 FQNEAQ, per germline. The CDR3 consists of 14 residues. V was cut by 5 bases and J by 2 bases, with 11 bases left in between. CDR3 bases: TGTGCCAGCAGCCCCCGGGGATACACAGATACGCAGTATTTT. This codes for CASSPRGYTDTQYF.

Comment on this clone: This sequence may be a read error, since a much larger clone differs from it by one base. The chain joins TRBV5-1 to TRBJ1-1; 8 nucleotides agree with TRBD1. The CDR3 length is 13 residues. CDR1 is SGHRS and CDR2 is YFSETQ in the germline V gene. V lost 4 bases and J lost 4; bases outside the gene matches: 3. CDR3 bases: TGCGCCAGCAGCCAAGACAGGGGCACTGAAGCTTTCTTT. Protein: CASSQDRGTEAFF. The full variable domain, in which reference TRBV5-1 and TRBJ1-1 provide the parts outside the CDR3, is KAGVTQTPRYLIKTRGQQVTLSCSPISGHRSVSWYQQTPGQGLQFLFEYFSETQRNKGNFPGRFSGRQFSNSRSEMNVSTLELGDSALYLCASSQDRGTEAFFGQGTRLTVV.

The chain employs TRBV11-2 and TRBJ2-2; D is uncertain. The CDR3 totals 14 residues. Trimming pared 7 bases from V and 0 bases from J, leaving 9 bases between. The germline gives CDR1 SGHAT, CDR2 FQNNGV. The DNA for the CDR3 is TGTGCCAGCATTCCCCAATCGAACACCGGGGAGCTGTTTTTT. It specifies CASIPQSNTGELFF.

The CDR3 here is CASSAGTSSYEQYF. In nucleotides, the CDR3 is TGTGCCAGCAGTGCCGGGACTAGCTCCTACGAGCAGTACTTC. The chain links TRBV2 to TRBJ2-7; 8 bases are shared with TRBD2. Germline V gene lookup returns CDR1 SNHLY and CDR2 FYNNEI. The CDR3 runs to 14 residues. V was clipped by 4 bases and J by 0 bases; unmatched bases: 2.

The CDR3 protein is CASSYQGTGELFF. The CDR3 DNA reads TGTGCCAGCAGCTACCAGGGAACCGGGGAGCTGTTTTTT. V usage is TRBV7-7 and J usage is TRBJ2-2; D perhaps matches TRBD1 (5 bases). The CDR3 contains 13 residues. V shed 4 bases and J shed 5 bases, with 8 bases lying between them. Per the germline V gene, CDR1 is SSHAT and CDR2 is FNYEAQ (reference sequence).

The J gene is TRBJ2-1, the V gene TRBV15, with D maybe TRBD1 (5 bases). V was pared by 0 bases and J by 10 bases, with 16 bases between. CDR3 length equals 15 residues. Germline V gene sequence: CDR1 LNHNV, CDR2 YYDKDF (reference sequence). The CDR3 here is CATSRDPGQPYEQFF. The CDR3, as DNA: TGTGCCACCAGCAGAGATCCAGGACAACCCTACGAGCAGTTCTTC.

This clone was observed a handful of times. The chain joins TRBV18 to TRBJ2-1, with TRBD1 identical over 8 bases. Looked up from germline, CDR1 is KGHSH and CDR2 is LQKENI. This CDR3 is 15 amino acids long. J lost 4 bases, V lost 6 bases, and 8 bases had no gene match. In DNA form, the CDR3 reads TGTGCCAGCTCTTCGGACAGGGCGGGTTACAATGAGCAGTTCTTC. Amino acid sequence: CASSSDRAGYNEQFF. Variable domain in full (rest from reference TRBV18 and TRBJ2-1): NAGVMQNPRHLVRRRGQEARLRCSPMKGHSHVYWYRQLPEEGLKFMVYLQKENIIDESGMPKERFSAEFPKEGPSILRIQQVVRGDSAAYFCASSSDRAGYNEQFFGPGTRLTVL.